This T cell receptor (beta chain) is from a study of blood T cells in healthy people across ages. Study-wide results and caveats: While age rose, TCR beta diversity per million T cells dropped in a roughly linear way.

Primed by a sample-barcoded 5' primer and a J-beta primer mix, a second PCR proceeded for 7 to 11 cycles. Unique molecular identifiers of 12 random nucleotides labeled each cDNA. MiXCR, applied by TCRdb to the 5' RACE reads, yields one record per CDR3 protein. The sample records 910,000 or so distinct CDR3 sequences, around 54% being singletons. CDR1 is SQVTM, CDR2 ANQGSEA, per germline. CDR3 length equals 13 residues. Losses at the gene ends were 8 bases for V and 7 bases for J; bases not matched to a gene: 8. For this clonotype: The target antigen is unknown.

The TCR was taken from a woman aged 55-75 years in good health. The chain couples TRBV29-1 to TRBJ1-3; 10 bases align to TRBD1. Sequencing used blood. CDR3 loop: CSIRRTGGNTIYF. In DNA form, the CDR3 reads TGCAGCATCCGAAGGACAGGGGGGAACACCATATATTTT. The full variable domain, rest sourced from reference TRBV29-1 and TRBJ1-3, is SAVISQKPSRDICQRGTSLTIQCQVDSQVTMMFWYRQQPGQSLTLIATANQGSEATYESGFVIDKFPISRPNLTFSTLTVSNMSPEDSSIYLCSIRRTGGNTIYFGEGSWLTVV.